Below, 20 T cell receptor beta chains from the same sample are listed, as sequenced in a study of CD8 T cells in Susac syndrome. RNA in amounts of roughly 0.5 to 1 ug was reverse transcribed with random hexamers. TCRdb reanalysed the immunoSEQ multiplex PCR reads using MiXCR and keeps one entry per CDR3 protein. Of about 250,000 distinct CDR3 sequences listed, around 93% are singletons. The sample was CD4+ T cells from PBMCs. The source is a human donor with multiple sclerosis.

The J gene is TRBJ2-1, the V gene TRBV7-2; 7 bases match TRBD1. This CDR3 has 14 residues. The J segment lost 5 bases and the V segment lost 2 bases, leaving 3 bases of the junction unmatched. CDR1 is SGHTA and CDR2 is FQGNSA in the germline V gene. CDR3 sequence reads: CASSLNRGHNEQFF. The CDR3 DNA reads as TGTGCCAGCAGCTTAAATAGGGGGCACAATGAGCAGTTCTTC. The full variable domain, completed using reference TRBV7-2 and TRBJ2-1, is GAGVSQSPSNKVTEKGKDVELRCDPISGHTALYWYRQSLGQGLEFLIYFQGNSAPDKSGLPSDRFSAERTGGSVSTLTIQRTQQEDSAVYLCASSLNRGHNEQFFGPGTRLTVL.

Here the CDR3 DNA reads TGTGCCAGCAGTGCCCGGGGGGGGATCTACGAGCAGTACGTC. Its protein product is CASSARGGIYEQYV. J is TRBJ2-7 and V is TRBV27; 8 bases align to TRBD2. The germline gives CDR1 MNHEY, CDR2 SMNVEV (reference sequence). This CDR3 comprises 14 residues. The V and J ends lost 5 bases and 3 bases, in that order; junction bases with no gene match: 6.

The rearrangement joins TRBV18 to TRBJ1-1; D is undetermined. Trimming left V 3 bases short and J 8 bases short, with 13 bases between. This CDR3 has 13 residues. Germline V gives CDR1 KGHSH, CDR2 LQKENI. The CDR3 protein is CASSPAPTDEAFF. The CDR3 DNA is TGTGCCAGCTCACCGGCCCCGACGGACGAAGCTTTCTTT.

CDR3 sequence: CASSLVGEGPRIQYF. CDR3 coding DNA: TGTGCCAGCAGCTTGGTGGGGGAGGGACCCAGGATTCAGTACTTC. This sequence joins TRBV5-4 and TRBJ2-4; 7 nucleotides align to TRBD2. The CDR3 covers 15 residues. The germline V gene encodes CDR1 SGHNT and CDR2 YYREEE (reference sequence). J was trimmed by 10 bases and V by 0 bases; bases with no gene match: 10.

This clonotype was seen just once. V usage is TRBV7-3 and J usage is TRBJ2-4, with D perhaps assigned TRBD1 or TRBD2 (5 bases each). Germline V gene sequence: CDR1 SGHTA, CDR2 FQGTGA. V was pared by 3 bases and J by 9 bases, with 15 bases between. This CDR3 has 14 residues. The CDR3, as DNA: TGTGCCAGCAGCTTTTCTGGACGGGGCGGCATTCAGTACTTC. Translation gives CASSFSGRGGIQYF.

This rearrangement joins TRBV20-1 to TRBJ1-1; D might be TRBD1 (6 bases). V was trimmed by 7 bases and J by 5 bases, leaving 20 bases between them. Germline V gives CDR1 DFQATT, CDR2 SNEGSKA (reference sequence). The CDR3 loop spans 14 amino acids. The CDR3 spells CSVPGHLTGTEAFF. The CDR3 nucleotides read TGCAGTGTTCCGGGACACCTCACGGGGACTGAAGCTTTCTTT.

This chain joins TRBV6-5 and TRBJ1-2; the D gene is possibly TRBD1 (6 bases). Germline CDR1 and CDR2: MNHEY and SVGAGI. V gave up 5 bases and J gave up 6 bases, with 10 bases separating them. CDR3 length: 12 amino acids. In nucleotides, the CDR3 is TGTGCCAGCAGTCCGGGACATCATGGCTACACCTTC. Amino acids: CASSPGHHGYTF.

The chain combines TRBV3-1 with TRBJ2-1; TRBD2 agrees at 8 bases. Germline V lookup: CDR1 LGHDT, CDR2 YNNKEL (reference sequence). V dropped 3 bases and J dropped 4; count of bases not matched to a gene: 8. The CDR3 spans 16 residues. The CDR3 DNA follows: TGTGCCAGCAGCCACGGAAGCGGGGGTCCTTACAATGAGCAGTTCTTC. Translating gives CASSHGSGGPYNEQFF.

The chain couples TRBV19 to TRBJ1-5; no firm D call. The CDR3 runs 13 residues. Trimming pared 8 bases from V and 2 bases from J, leaving 10 bases between. Germline V gene data show CDR1 as LNHDA and CDR2 as SQIVND (reference sequence). Here the CDR3 reads CASGDRGNQPQHF. CDR3 sequence (DNA): TGTGCCAGTGGAGATAGGGGCAATCAGCCCCAGCATTTT.

V and J are TRBV28 and TRBJ1-1; D not certain. Germline-derived CDR1 and CDR2 are MDHEN and SYDVKM. The CDR3 extends over 16 amino acids. Trimming left V 6 bases short and J 2 bases short, with 19 bases between. The CDR3 sequence is CASRHSDAGRNTEAFF. The CDR3 region has the DNA TGTGCCAGCAGGCATTCGGACGCGGGGAGAAACACTGAAGCTTTCTTT. Using reference TRBV28 and TRBJ1-1 for the parts outside the CDR3, the full variable domain is DVKVTQSSRYLVKRTGEKVFLECVQDMDHENMFWYRQDPGLGLRLIYFSYDVKMKEKGDIPEGYSVSREKKERFSLILESASTNQTSMYLCASRHSDAGRNTEAFFGQGTRLTVV.

The rearrangement joins TRBV9 to TRBJ2-1; 8 nucleotides align to TRBD2. The J segment lost 8 bases and the V segment lost 8 bases, leaving 12 bases of the junction unmatched. The CDR3 sequence is 14 residues long. CDR1 SGDLS and CDR2 YYNGEE come from the germline V gene. This chain's CDR3 is CASSGGGVWDEQFF. The CDR3 region has the DNA TGTGCCAGTTCGGGAGGGGGTGTTTGGGATGAGCAGTTCTTC.

The chain joins TRBV30 to TRBJ2-4, with D maybe TRBD2 (6 bases). Trimming removed 5 bases at V and 6 bases at J, with 14 bases between. The CDR3 runs to 13 residues. From germline, CDR1 is GTSNPN and CDR2 SVGIG (reference sequence). CDR3 region: CAWGNWGVNIQYF. The CDR3 nucleotides read TGTGCCTGGGGCAATTGGGGGGTAAACATTCAGTACTTC.

V gene TRBV24-1 combines with J gene TRBJ2-7; D call uncertain. CDR3 size: 13 residues. CDR1 is KGHDR, CDR2 SFDVKD, per germline. V was pared by 4 bases and J by 2 bases, with 8 bases between. The CDR3: CATSEPVTYEQYF. Here the CDR3 DNA reads TGTGCCACCAGTGAACCAGTAACCTACGAGCAGTACTTC.

V gene TRBV29-1 combines with J gene TRBJ1-4; no definite D call. Trimming shortened V by 2 bases and J by 0 bases, and 4 bases separated the two germline ends. CDR1 SQVTM and CDR2 ANQGSEA come from the germline V gene. There are 13 residues in the CDR3. The CDR3 coding sequence is TGCAGCGTTGAACAAGCAACTAATGAAAAACTGTTTTTT. The encoded protein is CSVEQATNEKLFF.

The V and J genes are TRBV7-9 and TRBJ1-4; a possible D gene is TRBD1 (6 bases). The germline CDR1 and CDR2 sequences are SEHNR and FQNEAQ (reference sequence). V was pared by 3 bases and J by 3 bases, with 11 bases between. CDR3 length: 15 residues. This chain's CDR3 is CASSFAGASNEKLFF. The CDR3 DNA is TGTGCCAGCAGCTTTGCGGGGGCTTCTAATGAAAAACTGTTTTTT.

In DNA, the CDR3 is TGTGCCAGCAGTCCCCGTGGAGGTACGAACACCGGGGAGCTGTTTTTT. It specifies CASSPRGGTNTGELFF. The rearrangement links TRBV6-6 to TRBJ2-2; a weak D match, TRBD2 (5 bases). CDR3 length: 16 amino acids. Germline CDR1 reads MNHNY; CDR2 reads SVGAGI (reference sequence). Between the trimmed V and J ends, which lost 5 bases and 0 bases, there was a span of 13 bases.

The rearrangement links TRBV27 to TRBJ2-7; tentative D call: TRBD1 (7 bases). V lost 2 bases and J 3 bases, leaving 35 bases between the germline ends. Germline V gene data show CDR1 as MNHEY and CDR2 as SMNVEV (reference sequence). The CDR3 runs 22 residues. The CDR3 loop is CASSLKARGTVANLPRHYEQYF. The CDR3 coding sequence is TGTGCCAGCAGTTTAAAAGCACGCGGGACAGTTGCCAATCTCCCCCGTCACTACGAGCAGTACTTC.

In this sample, this clonotype turned up a few times. The rearrangement uses TRBV9 and TRBJ2-6, with a possible D match to TRBD1 (5 bases). V was shortened by 1 base and J by 1 base, with 6 bases between the two germline ends. The CDR3 sequence is 15 residues long. CDR1 is SGDLS and CDR2 is YYNGEE in the germline V gene. CDR3 bases: TGTGCCAGCAGCGTACAGGGTTCTGGGGCCAACGTCCTGACTTTC. Translated, it gives CASSVQGSGANVLTF.

This chain joins TRBV30 and TRBJ1-5; D may be TRBD1 (5 bases). Trimming removed 3 bases from V and 4 bases from J, with 13 bases in between. CDR1 GTSNPN and CDR2 SVGIG come from the germline V gene (reference sequence). CDR3 length equals 14 residues. The chain's CDR3 is CAWRPPTVNQPQHF. In DNA, the CDR3 is TGTGCCTGGAGACCCCCGACAGTAAATCAGCCCCAGCATTTT.

This rearrangement joins TRBV2 to TRBJ2-3; D unresolved. Germline V gene lookup returns CDR1 SNHLY and CDR2 FYNNEI. Deletions cut 6 bases from V and 5 bases from J, with 9 bases between. The CDR3 sequence is 12 residues long. The CDR3 region has the DNA TGTGCCAGCAGCCAGACCTTAGATACGCAGTATTTT. Its translation: CASSQTLDTQYF.